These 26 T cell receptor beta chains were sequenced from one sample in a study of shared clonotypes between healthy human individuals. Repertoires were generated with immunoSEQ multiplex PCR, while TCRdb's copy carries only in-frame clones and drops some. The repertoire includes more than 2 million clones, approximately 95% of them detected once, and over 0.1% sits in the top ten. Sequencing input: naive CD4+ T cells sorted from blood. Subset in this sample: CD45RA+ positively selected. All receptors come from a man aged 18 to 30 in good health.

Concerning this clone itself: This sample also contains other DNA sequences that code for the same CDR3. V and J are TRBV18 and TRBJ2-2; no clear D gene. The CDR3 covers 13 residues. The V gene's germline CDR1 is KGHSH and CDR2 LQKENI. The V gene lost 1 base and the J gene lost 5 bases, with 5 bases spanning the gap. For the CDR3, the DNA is TGTGCCAGCTCACCACAGGCAACCGGGGAGCTGTTTTTT. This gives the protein CASSPQATGELFF. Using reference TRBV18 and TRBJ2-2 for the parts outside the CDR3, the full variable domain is NAGVMQNPRHLVRRRGQEARLRCSPMKGHSHVYWYRQLPEEGLKFMVYLQKENIIDESGMPKERFSAEFPKEGPSILRIQQVVRGDSAAYFCASSPQATGELFFGEGSRLTVL.

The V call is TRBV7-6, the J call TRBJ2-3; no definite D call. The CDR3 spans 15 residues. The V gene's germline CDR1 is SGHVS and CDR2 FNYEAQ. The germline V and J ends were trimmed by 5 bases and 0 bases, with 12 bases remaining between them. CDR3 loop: CASSRRSGSTDTQYF. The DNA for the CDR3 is TGTGCCAGCAGCCGCCGGTCCGGTAGCACAGATACGCAGTATTTT.

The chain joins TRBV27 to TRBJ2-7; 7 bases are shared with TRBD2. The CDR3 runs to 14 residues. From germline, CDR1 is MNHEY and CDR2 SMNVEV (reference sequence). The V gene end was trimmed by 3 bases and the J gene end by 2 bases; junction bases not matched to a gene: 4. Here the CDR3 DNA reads TGTGCCAGCAGTTTTTTTGCGGGGGCCTACGAGCAGTACTTC. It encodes CASSFFAGAYEQYF.

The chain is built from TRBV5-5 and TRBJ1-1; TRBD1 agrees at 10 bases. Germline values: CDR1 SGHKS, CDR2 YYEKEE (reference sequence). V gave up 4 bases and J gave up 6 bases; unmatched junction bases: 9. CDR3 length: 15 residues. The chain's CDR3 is CASSLRTGGRSEAFF. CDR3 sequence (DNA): TGTGCCAGCAGCCTCCGGACAGGGGGTAGATCTGAAGCTTTCTTT.

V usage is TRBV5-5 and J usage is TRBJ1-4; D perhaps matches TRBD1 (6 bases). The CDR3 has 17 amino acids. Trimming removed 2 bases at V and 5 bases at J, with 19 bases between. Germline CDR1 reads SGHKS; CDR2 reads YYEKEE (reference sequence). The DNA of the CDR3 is TGTGCCAGCAGCTTCGGCAGGGGAGCTGCCCAGAATGAAAAACTGTTTTTT. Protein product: CASSFGRGAAQNEKLFF.

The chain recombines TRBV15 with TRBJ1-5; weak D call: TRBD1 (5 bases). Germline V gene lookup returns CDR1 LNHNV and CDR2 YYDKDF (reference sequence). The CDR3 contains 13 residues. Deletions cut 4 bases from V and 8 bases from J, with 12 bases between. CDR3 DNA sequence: TGTGCCACCAGCATCCAGCAGGGTAAGCCCCAGCATTTT. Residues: CATSIQQGKPQHF.

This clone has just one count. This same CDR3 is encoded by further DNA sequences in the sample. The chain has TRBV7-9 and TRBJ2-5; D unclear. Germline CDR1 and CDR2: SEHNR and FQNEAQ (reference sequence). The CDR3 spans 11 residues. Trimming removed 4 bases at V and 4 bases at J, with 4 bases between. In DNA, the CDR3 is TGTGCCAGCAGCTCTGGAGAGACCCAGTACTTC. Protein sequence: CASSSGETQYF.

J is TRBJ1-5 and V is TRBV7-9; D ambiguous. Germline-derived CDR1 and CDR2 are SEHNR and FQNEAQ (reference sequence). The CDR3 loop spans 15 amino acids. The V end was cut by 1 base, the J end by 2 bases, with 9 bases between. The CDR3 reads CASSLGGAGNQPQHF. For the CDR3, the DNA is TGTGCCAGCAGCTTAGGAGGCGCCGGCAATCAGCCCCAGCATTTT. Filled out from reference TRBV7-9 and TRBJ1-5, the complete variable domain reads DTGVSQNPRHKITKRGQNVTFRCDPISEHNRLYWYRQTLGQGPEFLTYFQNEAQLEKSRLLSDRFSAERPKGSFSTLEIQRTEQGDSAMYLCASSLGGAGNQPQHFGDGTRLSIL.

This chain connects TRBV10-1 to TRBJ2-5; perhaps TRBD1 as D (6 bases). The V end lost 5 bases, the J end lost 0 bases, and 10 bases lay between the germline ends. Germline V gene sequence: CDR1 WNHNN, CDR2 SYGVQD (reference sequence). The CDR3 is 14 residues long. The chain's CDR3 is CASSNDRNQETQYF. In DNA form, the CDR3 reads TGCGCCAGCAGTAATGACAGGAACCAAGAGACCCAGTACTTC.

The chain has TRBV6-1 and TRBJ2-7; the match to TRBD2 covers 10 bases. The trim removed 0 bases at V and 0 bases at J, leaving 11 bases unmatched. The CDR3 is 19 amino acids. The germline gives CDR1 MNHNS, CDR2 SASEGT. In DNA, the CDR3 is TGTGCCAGCAGTGAAGCGCGCTCGCGAGCGGGAGGGGGCTCCTACGAGCAGTACTTC. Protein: CASSEARSRAGGGSYEQYF.

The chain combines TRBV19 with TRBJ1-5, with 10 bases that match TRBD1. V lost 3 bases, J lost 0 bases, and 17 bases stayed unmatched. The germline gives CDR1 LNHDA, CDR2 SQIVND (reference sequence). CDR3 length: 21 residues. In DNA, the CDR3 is TGTGCCAGTAGTATTTACCCCCTTGACAGGGGGCGACTATATAGCAATCAGCCCCAGCATTTT. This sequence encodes CASSIYPLDRGRLYSNQPQHF.

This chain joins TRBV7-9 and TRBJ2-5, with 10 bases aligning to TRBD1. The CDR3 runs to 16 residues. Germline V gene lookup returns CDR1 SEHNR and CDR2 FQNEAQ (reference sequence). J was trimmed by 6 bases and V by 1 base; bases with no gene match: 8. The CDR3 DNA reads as TGTGCCAGCAGCTTAGAGGTGACAGGGGGCCGAAAGACCCAGTACTTC. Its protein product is CASSLEVTGGRKTQYF.

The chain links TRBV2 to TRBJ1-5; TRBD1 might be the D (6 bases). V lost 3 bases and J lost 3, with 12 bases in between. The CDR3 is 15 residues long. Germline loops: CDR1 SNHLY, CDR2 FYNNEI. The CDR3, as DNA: TGTGCCAGCAGTGACACAGGGTTGGCCAATCAGCCCCAGCATTTT. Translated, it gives CASSDTGLANQPQHF.

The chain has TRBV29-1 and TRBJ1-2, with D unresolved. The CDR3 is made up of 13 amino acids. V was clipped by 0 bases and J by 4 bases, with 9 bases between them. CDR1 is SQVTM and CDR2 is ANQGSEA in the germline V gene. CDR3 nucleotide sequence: TGCAGCGTTGAAGATCGTGCAGCCTATGGCTACACCTTC. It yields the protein CSVEDRAAYGYTF.

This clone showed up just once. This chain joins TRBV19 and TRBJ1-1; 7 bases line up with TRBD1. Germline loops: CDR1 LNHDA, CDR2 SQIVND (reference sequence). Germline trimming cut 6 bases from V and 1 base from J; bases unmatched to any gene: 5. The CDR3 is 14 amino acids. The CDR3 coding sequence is TGTGCCAGTAGATCACGACAGGGGAACACTGAAGCTTTCTTT. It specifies CASRSRQGNTEAFF.

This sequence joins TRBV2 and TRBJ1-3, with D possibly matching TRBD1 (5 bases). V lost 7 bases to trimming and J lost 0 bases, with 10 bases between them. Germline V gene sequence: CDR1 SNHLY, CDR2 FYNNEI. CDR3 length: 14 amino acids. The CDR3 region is CASKVRDSGNTIYF. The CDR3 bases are TGTGCCAGCAAGGTCAGGGACTCTGGAAACACCATATATTTT. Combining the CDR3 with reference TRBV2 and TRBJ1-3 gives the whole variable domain EPEVTQTPSHQVTQMGQEVILRCVPISNHLYFYWYRQILGQKVEFLVSFYNNEISEKSEIFDDQFSVERPDGSNFTLKIRSTKLEDSAMYFCASKVRDSGNTIYFGEGSWLTVV.

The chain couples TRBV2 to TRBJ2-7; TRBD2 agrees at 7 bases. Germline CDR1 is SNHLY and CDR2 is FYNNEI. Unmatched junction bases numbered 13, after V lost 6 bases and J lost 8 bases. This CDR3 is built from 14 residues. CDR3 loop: CASSSGTTIPQQYF. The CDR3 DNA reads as TGTGCCAGCAGCTCCGGGACTACCATCCCTCAGCAGTACTTC. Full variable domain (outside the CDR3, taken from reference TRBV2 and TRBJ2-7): EPEVTQTPSHQVTQMGQEVILRCVPISNHLYFYWYRQILGQKVEFLVSFYNNEISEKSEIFDDQFSVERPDGSNFTLKIRSTKLEDSAMYFCASSSGTTIPQQYFGPGTRLTVT.

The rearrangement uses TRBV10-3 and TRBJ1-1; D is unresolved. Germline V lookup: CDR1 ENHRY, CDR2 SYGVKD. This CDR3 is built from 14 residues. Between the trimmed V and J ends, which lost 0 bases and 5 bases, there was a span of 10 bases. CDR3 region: CAISESFGGTEAFF. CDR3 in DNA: TGTGCCATCAGTGAGTCTTTTGGAGGGACTGAAGCTTTCTTT.

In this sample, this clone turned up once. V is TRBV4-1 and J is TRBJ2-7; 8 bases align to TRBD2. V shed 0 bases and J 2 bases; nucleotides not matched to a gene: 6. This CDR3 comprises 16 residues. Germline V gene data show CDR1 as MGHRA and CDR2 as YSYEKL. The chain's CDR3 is CASSQDSQREPYEQYF. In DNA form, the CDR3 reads TGCGCCAGCAGCCAAGATTCCCAGCGGGAGCCCTACGAGCAGTACTTC.

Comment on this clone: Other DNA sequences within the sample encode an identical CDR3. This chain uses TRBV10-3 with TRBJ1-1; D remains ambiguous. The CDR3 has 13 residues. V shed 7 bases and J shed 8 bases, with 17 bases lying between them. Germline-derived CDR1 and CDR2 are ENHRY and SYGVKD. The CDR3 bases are TGTGCCATCACCCCCGGGCGGACGGAAGAAGCTTTCTTT. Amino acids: CAITPGRTEEAFF.

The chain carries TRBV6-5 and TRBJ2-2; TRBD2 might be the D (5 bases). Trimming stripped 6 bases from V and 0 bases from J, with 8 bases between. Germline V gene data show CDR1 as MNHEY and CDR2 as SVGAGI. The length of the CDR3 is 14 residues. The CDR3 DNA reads TGTGCCAGCAGGGCGGGCACGAACACCGGGGAGCTGTTTTTT. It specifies CASRAGTNTGELFF.

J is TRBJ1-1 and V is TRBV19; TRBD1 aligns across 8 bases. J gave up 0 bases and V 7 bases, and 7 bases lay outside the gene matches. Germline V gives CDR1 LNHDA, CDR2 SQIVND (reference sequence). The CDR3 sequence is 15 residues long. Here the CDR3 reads CASKYGTGVNTEAFF. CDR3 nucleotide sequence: TGTGCCAGTAAATACGGGACAGGAGTGAACACTGAAGCTTTCTTT.

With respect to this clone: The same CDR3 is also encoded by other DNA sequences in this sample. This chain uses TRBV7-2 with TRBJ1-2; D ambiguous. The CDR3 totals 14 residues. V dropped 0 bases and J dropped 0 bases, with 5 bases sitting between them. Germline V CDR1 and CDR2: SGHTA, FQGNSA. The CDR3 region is CASSLAGSNYGYTF. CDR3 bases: TGTGCCAGCAGCTTAGCGGGGTCTAACTATGGCTACACCTTC.

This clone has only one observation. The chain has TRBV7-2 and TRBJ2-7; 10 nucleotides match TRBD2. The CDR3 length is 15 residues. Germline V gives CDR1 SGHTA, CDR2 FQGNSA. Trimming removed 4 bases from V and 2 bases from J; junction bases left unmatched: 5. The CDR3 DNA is TGTGCCAGCAGCTCGGCCGGGACTAGCGCCTACGAGCAGTACTTC. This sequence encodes CASSSAGTSAYEQYF.

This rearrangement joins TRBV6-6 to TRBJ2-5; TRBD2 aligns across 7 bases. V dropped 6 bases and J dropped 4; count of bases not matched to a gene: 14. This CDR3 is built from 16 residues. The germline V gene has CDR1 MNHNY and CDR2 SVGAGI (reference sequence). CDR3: CASRPRGREDGETQYF. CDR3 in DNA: TGTGCCAGCAGACCCCGGGGACGGGAGGACGGAGAGACCCAGTACTTC.

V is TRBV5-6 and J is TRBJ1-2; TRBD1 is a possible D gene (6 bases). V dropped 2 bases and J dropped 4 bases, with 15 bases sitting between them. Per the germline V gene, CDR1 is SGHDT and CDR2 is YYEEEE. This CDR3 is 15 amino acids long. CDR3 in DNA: TGTGCCAGCAGCTTCCCCCCAGGGGAGAGCTATGGCTACACCTTC. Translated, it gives CASSFPPGESYGYTF.